The next 23 T cell receptor beta chains were all read from a single sample in a study of radiotherapy plus CTLA-4 blockade in lung cancer. Libraries were prepared by immunoSEQ multiplex PCR; TCRdb keeps only in-frame clonotypes and omits some of them. Of 45,000 to 55,000 clones in the sample, more than 75% were seen once. The sample was peripheral blood, taken from a patient treated with radiotherapy plus ipilimumab. These TCRs come from a human donor with non-small cell lung cancer who had stable disease on radiotherapy plus ipilimumab.

The chain combines TRBV27 with TRBJ1-3, with a tentative D call TRBD1 (6 bases). Germline CDR1 reads MNHEY; CDR2 reads SMNVEV (reference sequence). The CDR3 has 15 residues. With 6 bases removed from V and 1 base from J, the gap between germline ends came to 13 bases. CDR3 coding DNA: TGTGCCAGCAGCCCGGGGGGGCAGTCTGGAAACACCATATATTTT. This translates into CASSPGGQSGNTIYF.

This clone occurred a few times. The V call is TRBV28, the J call TRBJ1-2; D is ambiguous. Germline V gene sequence: CDR1 MDHEN, CDR2 SYDVKM. This CDR3 has 14 amino acids. V gave up 5 bases and J gave up 8 bases, with 18 bases separating them. DNA for the CDR3: TGTGCCAGCAGTCCCCCCGGCAGGTTCTTGGGCTACACCTTC. It specifies CASSPPGRFLGYTF.

This clone occurred once. The rearrangement uses TRBV5-4 and TRBJ2-3; 9 bases align to TRBD1. The CDR3 extends over 16 amino acids. Trimming removed 4 bases from V and 3 bases from J; junction bases left unmatched: 9. Germline CDR1 reads SGHNT; CDR2 reads YYREEE (reference sequence). The CDR3 here is CASSTSRDRATDTQYF. Written as DNA, the CDR3 is TGTGCCAGCAGCACCAGCCGGGACAGGGCAACAGATACGCAGTATTTT.

This chain links TRBV18 with TRBJ2-1; D is unclear. Per the germline V gene, CDR1 is KGHSH and CDR2 is LQKENI. CDR3 size: 13 residues. Trimming pared 0 bases from V and 5 bases from J, leaving 5 bases between. The CDR3 reads CASSPPLNNEQFF. In nucleotides, the CDR3 is TGTGCCAGCTCACCACCCCTTAACAATGAGCAGTTCTTC.

The chain couples TRBV4-3 to TRBJ2-2; the D is unclear. V lost 6 bases and J 3 bases, leaving 14 bases between the germline ends. The CDR3 has 15 amino acids. The V gene's germline CDR1 is LGHNA and CDR2 YSLEER. The CDR3 is CASSPGPDHTGELFF. The CDR3 coding sequence is TGCGCCAGCAGTCCGGGTCCAGATCACACCGGGGAGCTGTTTTTT.

The CDR3 DNA follows: TGTGCCAGCAGCTTAGTCGAGACAGGACGCGGCGAGCAGTTCTTC. This encodes CASSLVETGRGEQFF. The chain links TRBV7-6 to TRBJ2-1; TRBD1 is a possible D gene (6 bases). V was shortened by 1 base and J by 10 bases, with 17 bases between the two germline ends. Germline CDR1 is SGHVS and CDR2 is FNYEAQ. The CDR3 is 15 residues long. Drawing the rest from reference TRBV7-6 and TRBJ2-1, the complete variable domain is GAGVSQSPRYKVTKRGQDVALRCDPISGHVSLYWYRQALGQGPEFLTYFNYEAQQDKSGLPNDRFSAERPEGSISTLTIQRTEQRDSAMYRCASSLVETGRGEQFFGPGTRLTVL.

The rearrangement joins TRBV5-4 to TRBJ2-5; 11 bases are a match to TRBD2. The CDR3 sequence is 15 residues long. The junction had 9 bases not matched to a gene; V was cut back by 7 bases and J by 4 bases. Germline V gene data show CDR1 as SGHNT and CDR2 as YYREEE (reference sequence). CDR3 region: CASGTSGSLSETQYF. For the CDR3, the DNA is TGTGCCAGCGGTACTAGCGGGAGTCTTTCAGAGACCCAGTACTTC. The full variable domain, rest sourced from reference TRBV5-4 and TRBJ2-5, is ETGVTQSPTHLIKTRGQQVTLRCSSQSGHNTVSWYQQALGQGPQFIFQYYREEENGRGNFPPRFSGLQFPNYSSELNVNALELDDSALYLCASGTSGSLSETQYFGPGTRLLVL.

This chain uses TRBV12-5 with TRBJ2-7, with D possibly TRBD1 on 5 matching bases. CDR1 and CDR2 (germline): LGHNT, FRNRAP. Trimming pared 1 base from V and 4 bases from J, leaving 14 bases between. The CDR3 totals 15 residues. This chain's CDR3 is CASGLAQVVGYEQYF. In DNA, the CDR3 is TGTGCTAGTGGTTTGGCACAGGTTGTGGGTTACGAGCAGTACTTC.

This clone was counted a single time. CDR3 amino acids: CSAKSGQTNTEAFF. CDR3 coding DNA: TGCAGCGCCAAATCAGGACAGACGAACACTGAAGCTTTCTTT. The chain links TRBV29-1 to TRBJ1-1, with TRBD1 as a possible D gene (6 bases). Trimming stripped 7 bases from V and 1 base from J, with 16 bases between. Per germline, CDR1 SQVTM and CDR2 ANQGSEA. The CDR3 is 14 residues long.

In regard to this clone: One end of the junction fails to match germline, which may point to a read error. The genes are TRBV4-1 and TRBJ2-1; 9 bases are a match to TRBD2. The CDR3 extends over 18 amino acids. CDR1 and CDR2 from the germline V gene are MGHRA and YSYEKL. The CDR3 spells CAGSQVVGSLAGSNEQFF. The DNA for the CDR3 is TGCGCCGGCAGCCAAGTTGTCGGGTCCCTAGCGGGAAGCAATGAGCAGTTCTTC.

This chain connects TRBV19 to TRBJ2-3; TRBD2 aligns across 10 bases. Germline CDR1 reads LNHDA; CDR2 reads SQIVND (reference sequence). This CDR3 comprises 17 residues. V lost 3 bases and J lost 1; bases outside the gene matches: 7. The CDR3 sequence: CASSMTGLAGGTDTQYF. The CDR3 DNA sequence: TGTGCCAGTAGTATGACTGGGCTAGCGGGGGGCACAGATACGCAGTATTTT.

This chain connects TRBV5-4 to TRBJ2-7, with 8 nucleotides matching TRBD2. This CDR3 is built from 14 residues. Trimming cost V 5 bases and J 3 bases; bases outside gene matches: 7. CDR1 and CDR2 from the germline V gene are SGHNT and YYREEE (reference sequence). The CDR3 coding sequence is TGTGCCAGCAGTTTGAGCGGGAGCGTCTACGAGCAGTACTTC. Amino acids: CASSLSGSVYEQYF.

This clone is termed medium-sized. The chain has TRBV6-4 and TRBJ2-2, with 9 bases fitting TRBD2. Per germline, CDR1 MRHNA and CDR2 SNTAGT. The CDR3 has 15 residues. The V gene end was trimmed by 0 bases and the J gene end by 6 bases; junction bases not matched to a gene: 2. The CDR3 DNA reads as TGTGCCAGCAGTGACTCCGGGACTAGCTCCGGGGAGCTGTTTTTT. It translates to CASSDSGTSSGELFF.

The V call is TRBV5-5, the J call TRBJ1-1; D remains ambiguous. V was shortened by 2 bases and J by 6 bases, with 14 bases between the two germline ends. Germline lookup yields CDR1 SGHKS and CDR2 YYEKEE (reference sequence). The CDR3 spans 14 residues. Here the CDR3 reads CASSFSREGSEAFF. CDR3 nucleotide sequence: TGTGCCAGCAGCTTCTCAAGGGAGGGCTCTGAAGCTTTCTTT.

V gene TRBV10-3 combines with J gene TRBJ2-7, with 9 positions matching TRBD2. Germline trimming cut 0 bases from V and 2 bases from J; bases unmatched to any gene: 2. The CDR3 has 15 amino acids. Germline V lookup: CDR1 ENHRY, CDR2 SYGVKD. The CDR3 sequence is CAISESIAGAYEQYF. CDR3 sequence (DNA): TGTGCCATCAGTGAGTCGATAGCGGGAGCCTACGAGCAGTACTTC.

About this clone: The germline gene is not matched at one end of the junction; a read error may be the cause. The rearrangement uses TRBV4-3 and TRBJ2-7; D may be TRBD1 (6 bases). There are 16 residues in the CDR3. Germline values: CDR1 LGHNA, CDR2 YSLEER. The CDR3 DNA follows: TGCGTCAGCAGCCAAGATTTGACAGGAAGGCTCTACGAGCAGTACTTC. Protein sequence: CVSSQDLTGRLYEQYF.

The genes are TRBV30 and TRBJ2-7, with 7 bases that match TRBD2. Germline-derived CDR1 and CDR2 are GTSNPN and SVGIG (reference sequence). The CDR3 is 15 residues long. V lost 0 bases, J lost 0 bases, and 5 bases stayed unmatched. The DNA of the CDR3 is TGTGCCTGGAGTGTAAAGGGCGGGAGCTCCTACGAGCAGTACTTC. It encodes CAWSVKGGSSYEQYF.

This sequence joins TRBV9 and TRBJ2-7; 12 bases fit TRBD2. V shed 4 bases and J 7 bases; nucleotides not matched to a gene: 9. CDR1 SGDLS and CDR2 YYNGEE come from the germline V gene. The CDR3 sequence is 15 residues long. This chain's CDR3 is CASSPTLAGGGEQYF. DNA of the CDR3: TGTGCCAGCAGCCCGACTCTAGCGGGAGGGGGGGAGCAGTACTTC.

The CDR3 DNA follows: TGTGCCAGCAGTTTGGGACTAGCGGGACGACAAGGGAAGAGCTCCTACAATGAGCAGTTCTTC. It yields the protein CASSLGLAGRQGKSSYNEQFF. The chain is built from TRBV28 and TRBJ2-1, with 13 positions matching TRBD2. CDR1 and CDR2 (germline): MDHEN, SYDVKM. The J segment lost 0 bases and the V segment lost 3 bases, leaving 14 bases of the junction unmatched. The CDR3 length is 21 residues.

The chain employs TRBV5-4 and TRBJ2-7, with 9 bases lining up with TRBD1. The V and J ends lost 6 bases and 5 bases, in that order; junction bases with no gene match: 12. Germline-derived CDR1 and CDR2 are SGHNT and YYREEE (reference sequence). This CDR3 region has 15 residues. In DNA, the CDR3 is TGTGCCAGCAAAACGGATATTAGGACAGGGGACGAGCAGTACTTC. Translation gives CASKTDIRTGDEQYF. The full variable domain, rest sourced from reference TRBV5-4 and TRBJ2-7, is ETGVTQSPTHLIKTRGQQVTLRCSSQSGHNTVSWYQQALGQGPQFIFQYYREEENGRGNFPPRFSGLQFPNYSSELNVNALELDDSALYLCASKTDIRTGDEQYFGPGTRLTVT.

The chain links TRBV9 to TRBJ2-1, with 8 bases matching TRBD2. Germline CDR1 and CDR2: SGDLS and YYNGEE. The CDR3 is 13 residues long. The V segment lost 1 base and the J segment 9 bases; nucleotides outside the gene matches: 3. Here the CDR3 reads CASSVTSGREQFF. The CDR3 DNA reads as TGTGCCAGCAGCGTAACTAGCGGTCGTGAGCAGTTCTTC.

CDR3 region: CASSPTGLADAKNIQYF. The CDR3 nucleotides are TGTGCCAGCAGTCCCACGGGACTAGCGGACGCCAAAAACATTCAGTACTTC. The chain couples TRBV27 to TRBJ2-4; 11 bases align to TRBD2. Germline CDR1 MNHEY, CDR2 SMNVEV (reference sequence). V trimming: 5 bases; J trimming: 1 base; junction bases outside the gene matches: 7. CDR3 length: 17 residues.

This rearrangement joins TRBV28 to TRBJ2-1; maybe TRBD1 (6 bases). The ends were cut back, 5 bases at V and 10 bases at J, with 18 bases in the middle. CDR3 length equals 14 residues. The germline CDR1 and CDR2 sequences are MDHEN and SYDVKM. Written as DNA, the CDR3 is TGTGCCAGCAGTCCACCCCACAGGGAGAGCGAGCAGTTCTTC. Translating it yields CASSPPHRESEQFF.